This T cell receptor beta chain was sequenced during a study of CD8 T cells in Susac syndrome (dated 2019 in TCRdb). For the wider study: Whether CD8+ T cell activation and differentiation in Susac syndrome was antigen driven was tested using repertoire sequencing. The clonality of the CD8+ T cell repertoire was compared across approximately twelve healthy donors, roughly 14 Susac syndrome patients and under 18 multiple sclerosis patients. General findings and caveats noted by the study authors: The number of individuals in the TCR sequencing and HLA analysis was recognized as being relatively small.

On this clonotype itself: Its cognate antigen has yet to be identified. The input lacks base qualities; no much larger clone sits a single base away.

From the cysteine up to the phenylalanine, the CDR3 has a length of 14 residues. Left in the record is the CDR3 DNA by itself, 42 bases read in frame from the first base. The germline V gene (reference sequence) gives CDR1 as SEHNR and CDR2 as FQNEAQ. The germline V and J ends show losses of 4 bases and 2 bases respectively, and no gene match explains 1 base of the junction. RNA was extracted using the RNeasy kit, and 0.5 to 1 microgram was reverse transcribed with random hexamers. The immunoSEQ multiplex PCR assay, covering 54 Vbeta and 13 Jbeta segments, was used to amplify TCR beta CDR3 regions. To correct PCR amplification bias, a synthetic template baseline was used for both primer optimization and computational correction. The original pipeline was this. Reads were assigned to V, D and J genes according to IMGT and analyzed in immunoSEQ Analyzer, with only productive sequences retained. To calculate clonality, Shannon entropy was normalized by log2 of the number of productive unique sequences and then subtracted from one. For each patient and control, public and private clones were evaluated among the 100 most prevalent clones. Clones were defined as Susac-specific when absent from the healthy and MS cohorts, from fewer than 1,300 published viral clones and from other ImmuneACCESS disease sequences. TCRdb trimmed the raw reads at Q25, called clones with MiXCR and kept productive beta chains. Identical CDR3 proteins give one entry, which carries the most common genes and DNA. TCRdb assigned the V and J calls; the authors' analysis was not used. Present in this sample are about 180,000 distinct CDR3 sequences, 85% to 95% of which were seen just once. Of the sample, 0.15% to 0.2% falls within the top ten clones.

Peripheral blood CD8+ and CD4+ T cells from healthy donors, Susac syndrome patients and multiple sclerosis patients were profiled by high-throughput TCR beta sequencing. The multiple sclerosis controls were treatment-naive patients who had stable or active relapsing-remitting disease and met the revised McDonald criteria. CD8+ TEMRA cells were enriched by FACS, while bulk CD8+ and CD4+ T cells were purified by magnetic negative isolation. Blood was drawn into EDTA tubes, processed within 24 hours, and PBMCs were isolated by density gradient centrifugation. PBMCs intended for TCR sequencing were cryopreserved in liquid nitrogen and thawed later in a water bath at 37 degrees C. The sorted or isolated CD4+, CD8+ and CD8+ TEMRA cells had a purity of 90% or higher.

This TCR was recovered from a human donor with multiple sclerosis. The material sequenced was CD8+ T cells from PBMCs. The chain couples TRBV7-9 to TRBJ1-5, and 8 junction bases match TRBD1. The DNA reads TGTGCCAGCAGCTCGACAGGGGGCAATCAGCCCCAGCATTTT. This sequence encodes CASSSTGGNQPQHF. Where the CDR3 stops, the reference TRBV7-9 and TRBJ1-5 genes take over; the full variable domain is DTGVSQNPRHKITKRGQNVTFRCDPISEHNRLYWYRQTLGQGPEFLTYFQNEAQLEKSRLLSDRFSAERPKGSFSTLEIQRTEQGDSAMYLCASSSTGGNQPQHFGDGTRLSIL.